This entry describes one T cell receptor beta chain. Its antigen is undetermined. Here immunoSEQ multiplex PCR was the method, and the copy in TCRdb shows in-frame clones only, minus some. This sample has roughly 42,000 clones; about nine tenths occur once, and the top ten carry around 5%. The CDR3 spans 15 residues. Germline trimming cut 1 base from V and 2 bases from J; bases unmatched to any gene: 0. The V gene's germline CDR1 is SGHDN and CDR2 FVKESK. These data come from a study of resident and recirculating memory T cells in vitiligo. Patients had received no treatment within the previous three months. Study-wide results and limits: Non-conserved TCRs across sites and patients suggested distinct clones per lesion.

Sample: blood. The J gene is TRBJ2-1, the V gene TRBV14; 9 nucleotides match TRBD2. The receptor's source is a male donor with vitiligo. The DNA of the CDR3 is TGTGCCAGCAGCCAAGTAGCGGGGGCCTACAATGAGCAGTTCTTC. Translated, it gives CASSQVAGAYNEQFF.